The source of this T cell receptor beta chain is a study of blood T cells in healthy people across ages. Study conclusions and caveats: Since the PBMCs were unsorted, naive and antigen-experienced cells could not be conclusively compared.

This CDR3 is built from 14 residues. V gave up 6 bases and J gave up 5 bases; unmatched junction bases: 10. Germline V gives CDR1 SNHLY, CDR2 FYNNEI. It was with a sample-barcoded 5' primer and a J-beta primer mix that a second PCR of about 6 to 12 cycles was run. With 12 random nucleotides, a template-switch adaptor tagged each individual cDNA molecule. TCRdb ran MiXCR on the 5' RACE reads and lists one entry per CDR3 protein. The data show 980,000 or so distinct CDR3 sequences, around 46% seen once. The sample, around 10 milliliters of peripheral blood, was drawn from each donor. A word on this clonotype: Its matching antigen is unknown.

The specimen sequenced was blood. This chain joins TRBV2 and TRBJ2-7; 7 bases line up with TRBD1. The sequence came from a man aged 25-40 years in good health. Here the CDR3 DNA reads TGTGCCAGCAGCCACCGTCGAGGGACAGACGAGCAGTACTTC. Translating gives CASSHRRGTDEQYF.